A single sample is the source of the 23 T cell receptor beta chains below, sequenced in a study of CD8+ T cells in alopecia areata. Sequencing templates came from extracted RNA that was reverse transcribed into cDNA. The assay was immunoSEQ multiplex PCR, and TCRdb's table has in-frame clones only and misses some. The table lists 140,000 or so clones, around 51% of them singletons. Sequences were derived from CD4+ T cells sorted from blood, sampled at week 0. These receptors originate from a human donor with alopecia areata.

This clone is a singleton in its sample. In nucleotides, the CDR3 is TGCAGCGTTGGAAGACTCGGGGAGCCCCAGCATTTT. Protein: CSVGRLGEPQHF. The V and J genes are TRBV29-1 and TRBJ1-5, with D uncertain. V was clipped by 4 bases and J by 8 bases, with 12 bases between them. This CDR3 contains 12 residues. Germline values: CDR1 SQVTM, CDR2 ANQGSEA.

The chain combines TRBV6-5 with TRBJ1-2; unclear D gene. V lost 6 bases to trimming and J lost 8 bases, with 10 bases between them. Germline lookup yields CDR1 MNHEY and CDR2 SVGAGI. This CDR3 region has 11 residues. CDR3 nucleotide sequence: TGTGCCAGCAGGACAAGGATGGGCTACACCTTC. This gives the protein CASRTRMGYTF.

The CDR3 reads CASSQVGNTGELFF. CDR3 nucleotide sequence: TGTGCCAGCAGCCAAGTCGGTAACACCGGGGAGCTGTTTTTT. V gene TRBV14 combines with J gene TRBJ2-2; the D is unclear. The CDR3 is made up of 14 amino acids. Trimming stripped 1 base from V and 2 bases from J, with 5 bases between. Germline CDR1 and CDR2: SGHDN and FVKESK.

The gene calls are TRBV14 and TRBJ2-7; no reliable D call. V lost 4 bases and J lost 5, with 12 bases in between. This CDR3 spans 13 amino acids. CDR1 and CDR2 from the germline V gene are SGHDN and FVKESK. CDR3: CASSRREVNEQYF. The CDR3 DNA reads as TGTGCCAGCAGCCGCCGCGAGGTAAACGAGCAGTACTTC.

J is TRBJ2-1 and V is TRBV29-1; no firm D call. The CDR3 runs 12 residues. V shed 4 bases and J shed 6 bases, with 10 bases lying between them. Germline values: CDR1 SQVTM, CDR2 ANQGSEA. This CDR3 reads CSVASDANEQFF. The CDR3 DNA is TGCAGCGTTGCGTCAGATGCCAATGAGCAGTTCTTC.

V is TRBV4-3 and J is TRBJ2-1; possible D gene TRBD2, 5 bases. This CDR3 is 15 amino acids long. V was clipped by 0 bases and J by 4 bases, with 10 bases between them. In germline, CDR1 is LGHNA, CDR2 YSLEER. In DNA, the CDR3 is TGCGCCAGCAGCCAAGAAACGACTACGTACAATGAGCAGTTCTTC. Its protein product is CASSQETTTYNEQFF.

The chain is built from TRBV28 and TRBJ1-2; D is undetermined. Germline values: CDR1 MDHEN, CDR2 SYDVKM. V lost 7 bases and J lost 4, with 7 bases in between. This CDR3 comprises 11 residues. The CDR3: CASTSSYGYTF. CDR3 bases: TGTGCCAGCACCTCATCCTATGGCTACACCTTC.

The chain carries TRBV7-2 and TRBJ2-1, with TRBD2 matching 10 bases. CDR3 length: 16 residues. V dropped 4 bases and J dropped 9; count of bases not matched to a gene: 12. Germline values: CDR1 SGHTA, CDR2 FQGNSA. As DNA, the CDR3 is TGTGCCAGCAGCTCTTCAGTCGGGCTAGCGGGAGTTGAGCAGTTCTTC. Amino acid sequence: CASSSSVGLAGVEQFF.

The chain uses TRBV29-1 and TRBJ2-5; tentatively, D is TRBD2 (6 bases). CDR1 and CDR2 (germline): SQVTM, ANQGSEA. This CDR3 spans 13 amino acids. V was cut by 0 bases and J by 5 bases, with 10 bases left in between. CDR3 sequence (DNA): TGCAGCGTTGAAGATCCTGCGGGGGAGACCCAGTACTTC. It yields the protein CSVEDPAGETQYF.

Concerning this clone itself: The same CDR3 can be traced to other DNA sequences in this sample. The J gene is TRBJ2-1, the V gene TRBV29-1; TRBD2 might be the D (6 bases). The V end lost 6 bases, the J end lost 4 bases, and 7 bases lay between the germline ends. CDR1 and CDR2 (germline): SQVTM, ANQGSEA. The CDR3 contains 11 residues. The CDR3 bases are TGCAGCGTGGGGACTTACAATGAGCAGTTCTTC. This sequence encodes CSVGTYNEQFF.

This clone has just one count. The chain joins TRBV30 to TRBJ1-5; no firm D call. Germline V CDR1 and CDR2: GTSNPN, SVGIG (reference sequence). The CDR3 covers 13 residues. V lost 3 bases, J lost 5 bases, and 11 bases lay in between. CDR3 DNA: TGTGCCTGGAGCCCTACTCGAGATCAGCCCCAGCATTTT. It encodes CAWSPTRDQPQHF. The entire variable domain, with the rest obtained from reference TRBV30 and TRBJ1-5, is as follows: SQTIHQWPATLVQPVGSPLSLECTVEGTSNPNLYWYRQAAGRGLQLLFYSVGIGQISSEVPQNLSASRPQDRQFILSSKKLLLSDSGFYLCAWSPTRDQPQHFGDGTRLSIL.

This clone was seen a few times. CDR3 nucleotides: TGTGCCAGCAGCTTTTCTGGGGTGGATGAGCAGTTCTTC. Translated: CASSFSGVDEQFF. This chain joins TRBV11-2 and TRBJ2-1; D is undetermined. Germline values: CDR1 SGHAT, CDR2 FQNNGV. Trimming removed 3 bases at V and 8 bases at J, with 11 bases between. This CDR3 has 13 residues.

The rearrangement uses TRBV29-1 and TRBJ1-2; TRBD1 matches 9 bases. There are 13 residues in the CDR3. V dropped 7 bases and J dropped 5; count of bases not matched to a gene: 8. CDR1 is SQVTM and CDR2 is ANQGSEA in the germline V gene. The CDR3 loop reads CSGTQGARYGYTF. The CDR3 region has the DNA TGCAGCGGGACACAGGGGGCCCGGTATGGCTACACCTTC. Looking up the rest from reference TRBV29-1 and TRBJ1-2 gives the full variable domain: SAVISQKPSRDICQRGTSLTIQCQVDSQVTMMFWYRQQPGQSLTLIATANQGSEATYESGFVIDKFPISRPNLTFSTLTVSNMSPEDSSIYLCSGTQGARYGYTFGSGTRLTVV.

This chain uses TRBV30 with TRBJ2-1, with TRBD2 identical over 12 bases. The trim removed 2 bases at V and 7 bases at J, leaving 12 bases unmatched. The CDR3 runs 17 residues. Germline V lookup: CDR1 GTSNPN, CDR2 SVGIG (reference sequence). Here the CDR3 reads CAWSPPPTSGSGNEQFF. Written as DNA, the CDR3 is TGTGCCTGGAGTCCTCCTCCGACTAGCGGGAGTGGTAATGAGCAGTTCTTC. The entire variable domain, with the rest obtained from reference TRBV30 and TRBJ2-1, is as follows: SQTIHQWPATLVQPVGSPLSLECTVEGTSNPNLYWYRQAAGRGLQLLFYSVGIGQISSEVPQNLSASRPQDRQFILSSKKLLLSDSGFYLCAWSPPPTSGSGNEQFFGPGTRLTVL.

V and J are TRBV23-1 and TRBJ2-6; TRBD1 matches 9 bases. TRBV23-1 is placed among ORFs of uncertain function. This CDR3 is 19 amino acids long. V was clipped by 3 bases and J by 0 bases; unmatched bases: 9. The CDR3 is CASSQGQGAPYSGANVLTF. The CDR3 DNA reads TGCGCCAGCAGTCAGGGACAGGGAGCTCCCTACTCTGGGGCCAACGTCCTGACTTTC.

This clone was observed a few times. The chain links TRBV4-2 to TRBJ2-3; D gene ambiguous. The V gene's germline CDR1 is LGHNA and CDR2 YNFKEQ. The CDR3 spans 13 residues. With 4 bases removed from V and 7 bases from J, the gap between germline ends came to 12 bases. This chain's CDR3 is CASSPPRTYTQYF. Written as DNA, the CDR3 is TGTGCCAGCAGCCCCCCACGCACTTATACGCAGTATTTT.

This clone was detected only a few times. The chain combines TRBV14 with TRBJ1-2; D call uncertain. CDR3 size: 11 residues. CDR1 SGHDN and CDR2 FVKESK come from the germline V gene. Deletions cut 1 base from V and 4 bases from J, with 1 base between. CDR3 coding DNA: TGTGCCAGCAGCCAAGGCTATGGCTACACCTTC. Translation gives CASSQGYGYTF.

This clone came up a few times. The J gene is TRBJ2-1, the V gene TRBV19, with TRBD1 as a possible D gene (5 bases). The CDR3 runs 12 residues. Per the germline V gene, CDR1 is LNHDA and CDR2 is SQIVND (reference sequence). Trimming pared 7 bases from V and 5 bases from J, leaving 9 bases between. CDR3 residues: CASKLRDNEQFF. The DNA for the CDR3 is TGTGCCAGTAAACTCAGGGACAATGAGCAGTTCTTC.

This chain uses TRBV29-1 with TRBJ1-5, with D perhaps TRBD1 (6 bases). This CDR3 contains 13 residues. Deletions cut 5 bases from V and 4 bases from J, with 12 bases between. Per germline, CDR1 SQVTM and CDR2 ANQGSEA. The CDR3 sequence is CSVKTGLNQPQHF. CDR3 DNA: TGCAGCGTTAAAACAGGGTTGAATCAGCCCCAGCATTTT.

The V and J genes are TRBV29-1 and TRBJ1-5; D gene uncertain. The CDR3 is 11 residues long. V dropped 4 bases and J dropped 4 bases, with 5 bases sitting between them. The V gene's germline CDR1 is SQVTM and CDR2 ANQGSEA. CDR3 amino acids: CSVALNQPQHF. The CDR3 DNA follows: TGCAGCGTTGCCTTAAATCAGCCCCAGCATTTT.

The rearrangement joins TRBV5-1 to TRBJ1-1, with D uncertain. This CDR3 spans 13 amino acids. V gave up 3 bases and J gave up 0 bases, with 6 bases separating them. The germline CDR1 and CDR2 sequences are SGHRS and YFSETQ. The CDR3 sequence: CASSYGVNTEAFF. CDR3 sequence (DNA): TGCGCCAGCAGCTACGGGGTGAACACTGAAGCTTTCTTT.

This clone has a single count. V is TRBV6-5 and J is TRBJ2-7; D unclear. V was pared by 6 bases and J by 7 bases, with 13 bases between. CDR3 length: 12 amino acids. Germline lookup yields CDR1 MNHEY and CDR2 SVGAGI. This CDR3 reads CASRNGRGEQYF. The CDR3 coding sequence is TGTGCCAGCAGAAACGGACGAGGAGAGCAGTACTTC.

The CDR3, as DNA: TGTGCCAGCAGCTTCCCTGGGAGCTCCTACAATGAGCAGTTCTTC. This encodes CASSFPGSSYNEQFF. This chain uses TRBV7-2 with TRBJ2-1; D possibly corresponds to TRBD2 (5 bases). Germline lookup yields CDR1 SGHTA and CDR2 FQGNSA. Trimming stripped 3 bases from V and 0 bases from J, with 9 bases between. The CDR3 contains 15 residues.